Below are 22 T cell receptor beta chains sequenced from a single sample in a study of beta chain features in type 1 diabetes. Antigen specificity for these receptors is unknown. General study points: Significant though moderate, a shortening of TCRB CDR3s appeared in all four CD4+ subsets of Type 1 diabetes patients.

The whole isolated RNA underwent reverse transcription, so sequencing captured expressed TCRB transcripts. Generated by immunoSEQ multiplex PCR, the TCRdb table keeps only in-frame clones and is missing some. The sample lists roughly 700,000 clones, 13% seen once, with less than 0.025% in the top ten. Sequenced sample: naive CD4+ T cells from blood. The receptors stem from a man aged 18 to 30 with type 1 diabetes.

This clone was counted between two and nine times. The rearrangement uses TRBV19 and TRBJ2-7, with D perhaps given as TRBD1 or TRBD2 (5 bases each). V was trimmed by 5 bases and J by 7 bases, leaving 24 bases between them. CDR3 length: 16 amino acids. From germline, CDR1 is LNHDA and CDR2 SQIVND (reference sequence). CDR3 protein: CASSPPMGTEGGEQYF. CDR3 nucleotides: TGTGCCAGTAGTCCCCCCATGGGGACGGAAGGTGGAGAGCAGTACTTC.

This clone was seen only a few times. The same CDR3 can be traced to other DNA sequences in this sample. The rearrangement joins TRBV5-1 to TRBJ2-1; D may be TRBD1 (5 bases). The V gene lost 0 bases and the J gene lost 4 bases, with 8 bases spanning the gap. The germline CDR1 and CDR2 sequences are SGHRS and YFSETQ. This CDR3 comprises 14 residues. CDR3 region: CASSLADSYNEQFF. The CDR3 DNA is TGCGCCAGCAGCTTGGCCGACAGTTACAATGAGCAGTTCTTC.

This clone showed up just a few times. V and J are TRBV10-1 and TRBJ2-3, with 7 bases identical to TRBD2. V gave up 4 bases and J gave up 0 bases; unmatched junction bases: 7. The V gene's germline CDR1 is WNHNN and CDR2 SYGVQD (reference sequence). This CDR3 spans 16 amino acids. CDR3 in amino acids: CASSGQLASSTDTQYF. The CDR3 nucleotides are TGCGCCAGCAGTGGCCAACTAGCGTCTAGCACAGATACGCAGTATTTT.

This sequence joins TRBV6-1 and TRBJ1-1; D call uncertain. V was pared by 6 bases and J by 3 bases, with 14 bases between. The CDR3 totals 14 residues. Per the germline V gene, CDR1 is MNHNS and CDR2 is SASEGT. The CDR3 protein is CASRYAKWDTEAFF. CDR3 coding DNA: TGTGCCAGCAGGTACGCGAAGTGGGACACTGAAGCTTTCTTT.

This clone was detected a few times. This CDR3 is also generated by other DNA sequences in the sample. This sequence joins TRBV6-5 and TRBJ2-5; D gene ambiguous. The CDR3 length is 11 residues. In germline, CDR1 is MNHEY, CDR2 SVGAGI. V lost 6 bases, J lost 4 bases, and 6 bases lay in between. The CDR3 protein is CASSPGETQYF. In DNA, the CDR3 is TGTGCCAGCAGCCCCGGAGAGACCCAGTACTTC.

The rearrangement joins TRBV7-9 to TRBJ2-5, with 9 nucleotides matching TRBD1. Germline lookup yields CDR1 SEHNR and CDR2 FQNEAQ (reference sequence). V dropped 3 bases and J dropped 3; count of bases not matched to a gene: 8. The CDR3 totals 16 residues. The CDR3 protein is CASSFARGTGKETQYF. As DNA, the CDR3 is TGTGCCAGCAGCTTCGCCCGGGGGACAGGGAAAGAGACCCAGTACTTC.

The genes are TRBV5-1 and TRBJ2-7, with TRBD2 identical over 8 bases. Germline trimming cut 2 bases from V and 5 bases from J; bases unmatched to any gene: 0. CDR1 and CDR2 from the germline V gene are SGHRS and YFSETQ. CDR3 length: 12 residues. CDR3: CASSFSGDEQYF. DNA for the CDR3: TGCGCCAGCAGCTTTAGCGGGGACGAGCAGTACTTC.

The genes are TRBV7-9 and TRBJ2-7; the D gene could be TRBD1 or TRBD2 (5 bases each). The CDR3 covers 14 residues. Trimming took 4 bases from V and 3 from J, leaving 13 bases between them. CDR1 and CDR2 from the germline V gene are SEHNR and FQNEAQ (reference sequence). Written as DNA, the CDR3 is TGTGCCAGCAGCTCTCCGGGACCGTACTACGAGCAGTACTTC. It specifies CASSSPGPYYEQYF.

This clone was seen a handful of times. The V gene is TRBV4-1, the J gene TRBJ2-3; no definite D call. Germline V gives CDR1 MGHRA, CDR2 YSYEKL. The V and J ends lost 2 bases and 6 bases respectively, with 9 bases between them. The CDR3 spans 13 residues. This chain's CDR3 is CASSQWQLDTQYF. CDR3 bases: TGCGCCAGCAGCCAATGGCAGCTCGATACGCAGTATTTT.

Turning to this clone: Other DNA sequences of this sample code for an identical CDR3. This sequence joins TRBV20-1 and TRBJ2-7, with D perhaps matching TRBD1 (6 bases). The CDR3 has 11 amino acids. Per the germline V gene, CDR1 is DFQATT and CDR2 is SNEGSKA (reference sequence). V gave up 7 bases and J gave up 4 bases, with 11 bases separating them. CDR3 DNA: TGCAGTGTCCAGGGGCCGTACGAGCAGTACTTC. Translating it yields CSVQGPYEQYF.

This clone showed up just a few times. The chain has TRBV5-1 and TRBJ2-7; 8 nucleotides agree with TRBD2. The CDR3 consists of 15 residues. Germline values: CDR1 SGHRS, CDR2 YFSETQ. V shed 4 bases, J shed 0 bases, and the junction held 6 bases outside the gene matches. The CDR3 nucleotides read TGCGCCAGCAGCCTGATAGCGGGGCCCTCCTACGAGCAGTACTTC. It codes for CASSLIAGPSYEQYF.

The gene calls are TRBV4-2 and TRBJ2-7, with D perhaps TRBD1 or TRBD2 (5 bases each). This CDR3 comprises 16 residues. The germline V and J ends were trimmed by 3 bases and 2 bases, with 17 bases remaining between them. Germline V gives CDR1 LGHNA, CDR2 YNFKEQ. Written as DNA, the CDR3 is TGTGCCAGCAGCCACCTTACGGGGCAAGGCGCCTACGAGCAGTACTTC. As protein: CASSHLTGQGAYEQYF.

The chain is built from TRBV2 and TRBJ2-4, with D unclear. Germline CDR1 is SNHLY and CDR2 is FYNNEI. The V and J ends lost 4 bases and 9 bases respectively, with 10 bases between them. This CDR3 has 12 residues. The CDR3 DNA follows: TGTGCCAGCAGTGGGACCTATGGCATTCAGTACTTC. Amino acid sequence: CASSGTYGIQYF.

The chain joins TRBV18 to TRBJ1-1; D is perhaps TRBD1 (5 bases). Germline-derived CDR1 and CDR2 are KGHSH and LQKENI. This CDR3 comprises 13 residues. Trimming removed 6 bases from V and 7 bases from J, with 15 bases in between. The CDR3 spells CASSLTGEFEAFF. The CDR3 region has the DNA TGTGCCAGCTCCCTTACGGGGGAATTTGAAGCTTTCTTT.

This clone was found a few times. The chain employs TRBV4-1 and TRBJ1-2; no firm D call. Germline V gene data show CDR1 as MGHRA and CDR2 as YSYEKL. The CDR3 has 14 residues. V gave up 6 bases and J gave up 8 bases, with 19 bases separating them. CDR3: CASRSTDDSWGYTF. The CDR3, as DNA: TGCGCCAGCAGGAGTACGGACGATTCATGGGGCTACACCTTC.

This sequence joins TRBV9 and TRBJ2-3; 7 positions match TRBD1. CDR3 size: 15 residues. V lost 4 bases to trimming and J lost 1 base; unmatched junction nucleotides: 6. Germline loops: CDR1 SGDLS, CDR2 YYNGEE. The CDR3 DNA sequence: TGTGCCAGCAGCCGCGAGACAGGGCGCACAGATACGCAGTATTTT. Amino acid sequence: CASSRETGRTDTQYF.

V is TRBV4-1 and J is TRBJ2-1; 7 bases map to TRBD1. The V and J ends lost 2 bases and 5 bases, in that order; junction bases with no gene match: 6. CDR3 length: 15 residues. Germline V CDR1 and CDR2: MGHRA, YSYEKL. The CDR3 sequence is CASSQPDRVNNEQFF. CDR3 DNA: TGCGCCAGCAGCCAACCCGACAGGGTAAACAATGAGCAGTTCTTC.

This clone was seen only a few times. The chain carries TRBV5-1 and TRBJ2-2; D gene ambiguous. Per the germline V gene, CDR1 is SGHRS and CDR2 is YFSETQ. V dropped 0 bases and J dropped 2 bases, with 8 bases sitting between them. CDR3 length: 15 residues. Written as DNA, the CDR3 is TGCGCCAGCAGCTTGGAGGCCAAAAACACCGGGGAGCTGTTTTTT. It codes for CASSLEAKNTGELFF. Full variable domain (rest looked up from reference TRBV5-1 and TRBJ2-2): KAGVTQTPRYLIKTRGQQVTLSCSPISGHRSVSWYQQTPGQGLQFLFEYFSETQRNKGNFPGRFSGRQFSNSRSEMNVSTLELGDSALYLCASSLEAKNTGELFFGEGSRLTVL.

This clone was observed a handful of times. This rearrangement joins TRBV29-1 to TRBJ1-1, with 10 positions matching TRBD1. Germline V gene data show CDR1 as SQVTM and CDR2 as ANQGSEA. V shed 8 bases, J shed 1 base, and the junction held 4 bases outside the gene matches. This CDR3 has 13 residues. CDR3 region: CSTRDRGNTEAFF. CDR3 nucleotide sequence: TGCAGCACCCGGGACAGGGGGAACACTGAAGCTTTCTTT. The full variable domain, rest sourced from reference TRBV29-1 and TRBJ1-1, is SAVISQKPSRDICQRGTSLTIQCQVDSQVTMMFWYRQQPGQSLTLIATANQGSEATYESGFVIDKFPISRPNLTFSTLTVSNMSPEDSSIYLCSTRDRGNTEAFFGQGTRLTVV.

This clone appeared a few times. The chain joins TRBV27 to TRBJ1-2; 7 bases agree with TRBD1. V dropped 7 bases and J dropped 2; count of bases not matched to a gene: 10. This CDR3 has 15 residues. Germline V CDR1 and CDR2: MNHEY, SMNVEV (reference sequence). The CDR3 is CASTTSPRGNYGYTF. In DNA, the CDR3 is TGTGCCAGCACTACGAGCCCCAGGGGGAACTATGGCTACACCTTC.

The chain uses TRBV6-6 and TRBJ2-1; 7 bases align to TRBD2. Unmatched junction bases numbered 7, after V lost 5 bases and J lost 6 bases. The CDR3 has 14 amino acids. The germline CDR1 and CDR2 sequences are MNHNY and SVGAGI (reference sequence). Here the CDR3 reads CASSPGTIANEQFF. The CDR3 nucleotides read TGTGCCAGCAGTCCCGGGACTATCGCCAATGAGCAGTTCTTC.

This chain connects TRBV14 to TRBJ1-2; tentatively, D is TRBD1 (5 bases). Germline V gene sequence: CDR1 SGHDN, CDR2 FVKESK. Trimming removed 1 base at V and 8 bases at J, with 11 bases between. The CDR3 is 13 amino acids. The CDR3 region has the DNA TGTGCCAGCAGCCAAGCCCTGGAGGGGGGCTACACCTTC. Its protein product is CASSQALEGGYTF.